This entry concerns a single T cell receptor (beta chain). Antigen specificity is unknown. This sample is drawn from a study of T cell responses to AZD1222 COVID-19 vaccine. Study-wide findings and caveats: The study sampled repertoires only after the peak T cell response. A reported finding is that nearly half of spike-specific TCRs target unmutated variant regions.

TCRdb's copy holds only in-frame clones and misses some; the assay was immunoSEQ multiplex PCR. Of roughly 100,000 clones listed, nearly 90% were seen once; the top ten hold 44%. V was shortened by 3 bases and J by 7 bases, with 17 bases between the two germline ends. This CDR3 region has 15 residues. Per the germline V gene, CDR1 is SGHAT and CDR2 is FQNNGV. The receptor was isolated from an adult who received the AZD1222 COVID-19 vaccine. The chain uses TRBV11-2 and TRBJ2-3; D perhaps matches TRBD2 (6 bases). Sequences were derived from peripheral blood, sampled 28 days after the second AZD1222 dose. The CDR3 nucleotides are TGTGCCAGCAGCTTTGGCAGGAGGGGTCTTAATACGCAGTATTTT. Its translation: CASSFGRRGLNTQYF.